The 20 T cell receptor beta chains reported below all come from one sample, sequenced in a study of blood T cell repertoires in COVID-19. The protocol was immunoSEQ multiplex PCR, while the TCRdb copy is restricted to in-frame clones and leaves out a portion. This table has a few hundred thousand clones, around 87% appearing once. The specimen was PBMCs or T cells enriched from blood (not recorded which). The receptors shown here come from a man in his thirties or forties who had recovered from COVID-19.

The chain couples TRBV4-1 to TRBJ2-5; 10 nucleotides align to TRBD2. J lost 3 bases, V lost 1 base, and 5 bases had no gene match. The CDR3 is made up of 16 amino acids. The V gene's germline CDR1 is MGHRA and CDR2 YSYEKL. The CDR3 spells CASSQGSSGGEETQYF. The CDR3 bases are TGCGCCAGCAGCCAAGGTTCTAGCGGGGGTGAAGAGACCCAGTACTTC.

The J gene is TRBJ2-1, the V gene TRBV7-9, with 10 bases aligning to TRBD2. Germline V gives CDR1 SEHNR, CDR2 FQNEAQ (reference sequence). This CDR3 contains 17 residues. V lost 5 bases and J lost 1; bases outside the gene matches: 8. The CDR3 loop is CASSPFSGGLSYNEQFF. CDR3 nucleotides: TGTGCCAGCAGCCCTTTTAGCGGGGGGTTATCCTACAATGAGCAGTTCTTC.

The gene calls are TRBV7-6 and TRBJ1-1, with 8 positions matching TRBD1. J lost 1 base, V lost 4 bases, and 5 bases had no gene match. The germline gives CDR1 SGHVS, CDR2 FNYEAQ. The CDR3 covers 15 residues. The CDR3 region is CASSSTGDKNTEAFF. The CDR3 DNA follows: TGTGCCAGCAGCTCGACAGGGGACAAGAACACTGAAGCTTTCTTT.

The rearrangement uses TRBV18 and TRBJ2-2, with 8 positions matching TRBD2. CDR1 is KGHSH and CDR2 is LQKENI in the germline V gene. The J segment lost 4 bases and the V segment lost 3 bases, leaving 4 bases of the junction unmatched. CDR3 length: 15 residues. The CDR3 protein is CASSPGLAGTGELFF. Here the CDR3 DNA reads TGTGCCAGCTCACCTGGACTAGCTGGCACCGGGGAGCTGTTTTTT. The variable domain in full, with the rest retrieved from reference TRBV18 and TRBJ2-2, is NAGVMQNPRHLVRRRGQEARLRCSPMKGHSHVYWYRQLPEEGLKFMVYLQKENIIDESGMPKERFSAEFPKEGPSILRIQQVVRGDSAAYFCASSPGLAGTGELFFGEGSRLTVL.

The chain is built from TRBV5-1 and TRBJ1-2; weak D call: TRBD1 (5 bases). With 0 bases removed from V and 8 bases from J, the gap between germline ends came to 20 bases. The CDR3 consists of 16 residues. Germline CDR1 reads SGHRS; CDR2 reads YFSETQ. The CDR3 spells CASSLDPGIFDGGYTF. The CDR3 coding sequence is TGCGCCAGCAGCTTGGATCCAGGGATCTTTGACGGCGGCTACACCTTC. Drawing the rest from reference TRBV5-1 and TRBJ1-2, the complete variable domain is KAGVTQTPRYLIKTRGQQVTLSCSPISGHRSVSWYQQTPGQGLQFLFEYFSETQRNKGNFPGRFSGRQFSNSRSEMNVSTLELGDSALYLCASSLDPGIFDGGYTFGSGTRLTVV.

This chain joins TRBV2 and TRBJ1-1; 9 positions agree with TRBD1. With V trimmed by 6 bases and J by 5 bases, 10 bases remained unmatched. Germline V CDR1 and CDR2: SNHLY, FYNNEI. The CDR3 totals 15 residues. The CDR3 coding sequence is TGTGCCAGCAGCTCAGGACAGGGGTGGGGAACTGAAGCTTTCTTT. It specifies CASSSGQGWGTEAFF. Looking up the rest from reference TRBV2 and TRBJ1-1 gives the full variable domain: EPEVTQTPSHQVTQMGQEVILRCVPISNHLYFYWYRQILGQKVEFLVSFYNNEISEKSEIFDDQFSVERPDGSNFTLKIRSTKLEDSAMYFCASSSGQGWGTEAFFGQGTRLTVV.

CDR3 protein: CASSHFPEQGSQPQHF. The CDR3 coding sequence is TGCGCCAGCAGCCATTTCCCCGAGCAGGGGTCCCAGCCCCAGCATTTT. The gene calls are TRBV4-1 and TRBJ1-5; the D gene is possibly TRBD1 (6 bases). CDR3 length: 16 residues. From germline, CDR1 is MGHRA and CDR2 YSYEKL. V was pared by 3 bases and J by 7 bases, with 19 bases between.

V gene TRBV2 combines with J gene TRBJ2-2; possible D gene TRBD2, 7 bases. CDR1 and CDR2 (germline): SNHLY, FYNNEI. V was shortened by 4 bases and J by 7 bases, with 13 bases between the two germline ends. The CDR3 has 14 residues. The DNA for the CDR3 is TGTGCCAGCAGTGTCGGGGGGCACGACGGGGAGCTGTTTTTT. This codes for CASSVGGHDGELFF.

The V and J genes are TRBV12-3 or TRBV12-4 and TRBJ2-7; the D is unclear. Trimming shortened V by 1 base and J by 0 bases, and 4 bases separated the two germline ends. CDR3 length equals 13 residues. CDR3 nucleotides: TGTGCCAGCAGTTTAGGGAGCTCCTACGAGCAGTACTTC. This codes for CASSLGSSYEQYF.

The chain links TRBV9 to TRBJ1-2, with D tentatively TRBD1 (5 bases). Trimming pared 2 bases from V and 8 bases from J, leaving 13 bases between. This CDR3 is 13 amino acids long. Germline V gene data show CDR1 as SGDLS and CDR2 as YYNGEE. In DNA, the CDR3 is TGTGCCAGCAGCGTGGCGGGGACGGAGGGCTACACCTTC. Encoded protein: CASSVAGTEGYTF.

This sequence joins TRBV4-3 and TRBJ2-1; 9 positions agree with TRBD1. V lost 2 bases and J lost 2; bases outside the gene matches: 4. CDR1 is LGHNA, CDR2 YSLEER, per germline. The CDR3 has 16 residues. The CDR3 is CASSQTGTGPYNEQFF. CDR3 nucleotides: TGCGCCAGCAGCCAAACCGGGACAGGGCCCTACAATGAGCAGTTCTTC.

This chain joins TRBV7-9 and TRBJ1-1, with TRBD1 identical over 8 bases. J was trimmed by 5 bases and V by 3 bases; bases with no gene match: 5. Germline CDR1 and CDR2: SEHNR and FQNEAQ (reference sequence). The CDR3 spans 14 residues. CDR3 region: CASSFTGGKTEAFF. DNA for the CDR3: TGTGCCAGCAGCTTTACAGGGGGAAAGACTGAAGCTTTCTTT.

This CDR3 is CASRVGASYEQYF. For the CDR3, the DNA is TGTGCCAGCAGGGTGGGGGCATCCTACGAGCAGTACTTC. The V and J genes are TRBV6-5 and TRBJ2-7; D possibly corresponds to TRBD1 (6 bases). CDR3 size: 13 residues. The V gene's germline CDR1 is MNHEY and CDR2 SVGAGI. V dropped 6 bases and J dropped 1 base, with 10 bases sitting between them.

The rearrangement uses TRBV7-9 and TRBJ1-5, with a tentative D call TRBD1 (6 bases). Germline V gives CDR1 SEHNR, CDR2 FQNEAQ (reference sequence). Trimming shortened V by 5 bases and J by 0 bases, and 11 bases separated the two germline ends. The CDR3 loop spans 15 amino acids. The CDR3 coding sequence is TGTGCCAGCAGCCACGGGACACTTAGCAATCAGCCCCAGCATTTT. It is translated as CASSHGTLSNQPQHF.

This clone was seen a few times. V is TRBV10-2 and J is TRBJ1-1; maybe TRBD1 (6 bases). The germline CDR1 and CDR2 sequences are WSHSY and SAAADI. V lost 7 bases and J lost 6, with 15 bases in between. The CDR3 runs 13 residues. Written as DNA, the CDR3 is TGCGCCAGCATGAGGGGGTCAGAAGCTGAAGCTTTCTTT. This codes for CASMRGSEAEAFF.

This chain uses TRBV19 with TRBJ2-2, with a weak D call TRBD1 (5 bases). The CDR3 length is 15 residues. Germline-derived CDR1 and CDR2 are LNHDA and SQIVND (reference sequence). V was shortened by 3 bases and J by 3 bases, with 11 bases between the two germline ends. The CDR3 here is CASSIGTGYTGELFF. In DNA form, the CDR3 reads TGTGCCAGTAGTATCGGAACAGGATACACCGGGGAGCTGTTTTTT.

The count of this clone is one. The chain is built from TRBV2 and TRBJ1-2; no clear D. The CDR3 has 12 residues. Germline values: CDR1 SNHLY, CDR2 FYNNEI. V was shortened by 6 bases and J by 8 bases, with 13 bases between the two germline ends. The chain's CDR3 is CASRSTKEGYTF. The CDR3 DNA reads TGTGCCAGCAGATCGACTAAAGAGGGCTACACCTTC.

This clone was picked up a small number of times. Other DNA sequences in this sample translate to the same CDR3. This chain uses TRBV5-6 with TRBJ1-2; 7 nucleotides agree with TRBD1. V was pared by 1 base and J by 6 bases, with 3 bases of the junction left unmatched. The V gene's germline CDR1 is SGHDT and CDR2 YYEEEE. The CDR3 is 13 amino acids. The CDR3 reads CASSLRQGDGYTF. DNA of the CDR3: TGTGCCAGCAGCTTGAGGCAGGGGGATGGCTACACCTTC.

This clone was found a few times. This chain connects TRBV3-1 (or the pseudogene TRBV3-2) to TRBJ1-6; no reliable D call. Germline CDR1 and CDR2: LGHDT and YNNKEL (reference sequence). V lost 4 bases to trimming and J lost 9 bases, with 25 bases between them. The CDR3 has 18 amino acids. The CDR3 loop is CASSPGLGPRGVSSPLHF. In DNA form, the CDR3 reads TGTGCCAGCAGCCCCGGACTGGGCCCTCGGGGTGTATCTTCACCCCTCCACTTT.

The chain joins TRBV4-1 to TRBJ1-5; TRBD1 is a possible D gene (6 bases). CDR1 is MGHRA and CDR2 is YSYEKL in the germline V gene. With 2 bases removed from V and 2 bases from J, the gap between germline ends came to 13 bases. This CDR3 comprises 16 residues. The CDR3 spells CASSQFGGAGNQPQHF. The CDR3 nucleotides are TGCGCCAGCAGCCAATTTGGGGGCGCTGGCAATCAGCCCCAGCATTTT.